The source of this T cell receptor beta chain is a study of early T cells in non-severe SARS-CoV-2 infection. Overall study: Sequenced bulk RNA came from whole blood that was unsorted, and chains were unpaired.

The CDR3 length is 15 residues. Trimming pared 3 bases from V and 8 bases from J, leaving 17 bases between. This clonotype was detected only a few times. No antigen is known for it. Study-wide results and limits: Private and CD4 specificities were missed by VDJdb matching, which favored anti-spike CD8 responses.

Individual cDNA molecules received unique molecular identifiers during library preparation. TCRdb recomputed calls from the 5' RACE reads with MiXCR, one row per CDR3 protein. Of 95,000 to 100,000 distinct CDR3 sequences listed, 8% to 13% are singletons. V usage is TRBV23-1 and J usage is TRBJ2-1, with D perhaps TRBD1 (5 bases). TRBV23-1 is an ORF for which the function is uncertain. Sequences were obtained from whole blood. This receptor was identified in an adult who was a healthcare worker with PCR-confirmed SARS-CoV-2 infection or an uninfected control (not recorded which). The CDR3 DNA sequence: TGCGCCAGCAGTCATCGGACAATACCAGGAGATGAGCAGTTCTTC. This translates into CASSHRTIPGDEQFF.